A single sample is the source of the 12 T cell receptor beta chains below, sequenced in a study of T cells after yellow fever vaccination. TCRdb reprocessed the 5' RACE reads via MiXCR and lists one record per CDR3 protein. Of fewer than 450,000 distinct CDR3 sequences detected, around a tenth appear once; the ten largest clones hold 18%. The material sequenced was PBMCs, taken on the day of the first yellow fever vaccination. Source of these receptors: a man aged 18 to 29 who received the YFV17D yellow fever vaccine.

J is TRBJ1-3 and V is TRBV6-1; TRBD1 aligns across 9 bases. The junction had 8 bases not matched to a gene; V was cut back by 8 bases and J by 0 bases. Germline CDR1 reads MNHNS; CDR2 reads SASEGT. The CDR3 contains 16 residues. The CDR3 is CASEGQGGSSGNTIYF. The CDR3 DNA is TGTGCCAGCGAGGGACAGGGCGGCAGCTCTGGAAACACCATATATTTT.

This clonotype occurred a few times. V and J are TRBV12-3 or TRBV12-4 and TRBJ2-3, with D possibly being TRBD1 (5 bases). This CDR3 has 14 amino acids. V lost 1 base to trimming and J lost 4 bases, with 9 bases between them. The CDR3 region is CASSLGATADTQYF. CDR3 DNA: TGTGCCAGCAGTTTAGGTGCGACAGCAGATACGCAGTATTTT.

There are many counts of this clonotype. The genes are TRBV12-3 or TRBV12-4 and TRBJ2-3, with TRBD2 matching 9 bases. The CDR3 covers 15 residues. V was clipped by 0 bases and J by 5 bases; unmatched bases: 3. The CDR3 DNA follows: TGTGCCAGCAGTTTAGCTCTAGCGGGGAGAGATACGCAGTATTTT. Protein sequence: CASSLALAGRDTQYF.

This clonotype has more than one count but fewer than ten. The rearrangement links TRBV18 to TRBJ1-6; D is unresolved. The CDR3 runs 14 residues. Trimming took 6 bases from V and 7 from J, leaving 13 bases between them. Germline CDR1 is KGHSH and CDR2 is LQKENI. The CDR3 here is CASSPGVLNSPLHF. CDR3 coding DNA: TGTGCCAGCTCCCCCGGAGTTCTCAATTCACCCCTCCACTTT.

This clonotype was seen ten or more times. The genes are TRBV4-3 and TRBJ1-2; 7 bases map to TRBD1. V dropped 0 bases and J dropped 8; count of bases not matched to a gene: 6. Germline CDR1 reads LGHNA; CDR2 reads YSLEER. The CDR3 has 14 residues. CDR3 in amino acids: CASSQDQGGRGYTF. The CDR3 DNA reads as TGCGCCAGCAGCCAAGATCAGGGGGGCCGGGGCTACACCTTC.

CDR3 sequence (DNA): TGTGCCAGCAGCTTAGGGGGACAGGGGAGAGAGCAGTACGTC. It is translated as CASSLGGQGREQYV. V is TRBV7-9 and J is TRBJ2-7; TRBD1 matches at 10 bases. The CDR3 is made up of 14 amino acids. The germline gives CDR1 SEHNR, CDR2 FQNEAQ (reference sequence). Trimming removed 1 base from V and 7 bases from J; junction bases left unmatched: 4.

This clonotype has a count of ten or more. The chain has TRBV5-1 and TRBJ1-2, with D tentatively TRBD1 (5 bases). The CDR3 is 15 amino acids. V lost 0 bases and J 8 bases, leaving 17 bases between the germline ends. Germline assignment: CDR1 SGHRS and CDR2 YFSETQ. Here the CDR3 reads CASSLGIADSQGYTF. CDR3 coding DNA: TGCGCCAGCAGCTTGGGGATCGCAGACAGCCAGGGCTACACCTTC.

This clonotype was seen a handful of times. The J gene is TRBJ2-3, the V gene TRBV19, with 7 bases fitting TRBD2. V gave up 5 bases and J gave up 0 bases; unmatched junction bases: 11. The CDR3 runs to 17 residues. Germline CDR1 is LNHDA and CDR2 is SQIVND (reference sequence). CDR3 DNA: TGTGCCAGTAGTCTGCCACTAGCGCAGGCTAGCACAGATACGCAGTATTTT. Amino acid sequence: CASSLPLAQASTDTQYF.

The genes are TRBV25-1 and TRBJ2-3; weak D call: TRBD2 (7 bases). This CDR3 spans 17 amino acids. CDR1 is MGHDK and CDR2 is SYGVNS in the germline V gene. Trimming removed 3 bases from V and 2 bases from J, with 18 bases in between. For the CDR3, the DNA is TGTGCCAGCAGTGACTCGCTTTCGGGGGGCCTCACAGATACGCAGTATTTT. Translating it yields CASSDSLSGGLTDTQYF.

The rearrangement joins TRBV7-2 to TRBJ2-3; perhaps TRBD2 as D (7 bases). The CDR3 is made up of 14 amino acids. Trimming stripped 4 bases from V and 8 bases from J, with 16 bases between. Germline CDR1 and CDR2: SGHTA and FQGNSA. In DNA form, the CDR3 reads TGTGCCAGCAGCTCGCTTAGGGGGGGTGGTACGCAGTATTTT. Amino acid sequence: CASSSLRGGGTQYF.

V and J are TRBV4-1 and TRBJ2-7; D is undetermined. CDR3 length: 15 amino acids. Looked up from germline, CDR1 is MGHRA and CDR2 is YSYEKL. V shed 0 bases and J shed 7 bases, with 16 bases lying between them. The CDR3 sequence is CASSQDVGIPWEQYV. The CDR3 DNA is TGCGCCAGCAGCCAAGATGTTGGAATTCCGTGGGAGCAGTACGTC.

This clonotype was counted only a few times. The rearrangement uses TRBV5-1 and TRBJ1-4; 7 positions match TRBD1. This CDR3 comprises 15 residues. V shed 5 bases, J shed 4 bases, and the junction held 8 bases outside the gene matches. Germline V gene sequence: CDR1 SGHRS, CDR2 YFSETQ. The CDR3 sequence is CASRDRVDRNEKLFF. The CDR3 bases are TGCGCCAGCAGAGACAGGGTGGACCGTAATGAAAAACTGTTTTTT.